These 14 T cell receptor beta chains share one sample of origin, sequenced in a study of Ad26.COV2.S vaccination and SARS-CoV-2 variants. Treatment given: some 19 received Ad26.COV2.S at low or high dose, single or two shots; about 5 received placebo; per-sample allocation not given. Repertoires come from day 63 after the first vaccine or placebo injection. The method was immunoSEQ multiplex PCR; TCRdb's version includes in-frame clones alone and lacks a portion of them. The profile shows 200,000 to 300,000 clones, around 88% of them singletons. This specimen was peripheral blood, taken in a trial of Ad26.COV2.S vaccine versus placebo. The receptors stem from a person between 18 and 65 years old who received the Ad26.COV2.S COVID-19 vaccine or a placebo.

In the case of this clone: The DNA is left out, because the CDR3 cannot be placed on it with certainty; the CDR3 is given as TCRdb lists it. The gene calls are TRBV3-1 (or the pseudogene TRBV3-2) and TRBJ2-7. Germline CDR1 and CDR2: LGHDT and YNNKEL (reference sequence). The CDR3 has 15 residues if both end residues are counted. CDR3 protein: CASSQDGRDVARGNF.

This sequence joins TRBV4-2 and TRBJ1-1; tentative D call: TRBD1 (5 bases). Germline CDR1 reads LGHNA; CDR2 reads YNFKEQ. Trimming removed 0 bases at V and 2 bases at J, with 10 bases between. This CDR3 is 15 amino acids long. DNA of the CDR3: TGTGCCAGCAGCCAAGAAGAACAGGTAAACACTGAAGCTTTCTTT. Translation gives CASSQEEQVNTEAFF.

Here the CDR3 reads CASSYVRSSYEQYF. In DNA, the CDR3 is TGTGCCAGCAGTTACGTTAGGAGCTCCTACGAGCAGTACTTC. V is TRBV6-2 or TRBV6-3 and J is TRBJ2-7, with D unclear. Germline values: CDR1 MNHEY, CDR2 SVGEGT. With 2 bases removed from V and 0 bases from J, the gap between germline ends came to 8 bases. CDR3 length equals 14 residues.

This clone was picked up one time. The chain recombines TRBV5-1 with TRBJ2-1, with D perhaps matching TRBD1 (6 bases). The V end lost 1 base, the J end lost 0 bases, and 20 bases lay between the germline ends. Germline V CDR1 and CDR2: SGHRS, YFSETQ. This CDR3 has 19 amino acids. Here the CDR3 DNA reads TGCGCCAGCAGCTTGTTTGGGGTACAGGGAGTCATCTCCTACAATGAGCAGTTCTTC. Its translation is CASSLFGVQGVISYNEQFF. Using reference TRBV5-1 and TRBJ2-1 for the parts outside the CDR3, the full variable domain is KAGVTQTPRYLIKTRGQQVTLSCSPISGHRSVSWYQQTPGQGLQFLFEYFSETQRNKGNFPGRFSGRQFSNSRSEMNVSTLELGDSALYLCASSLFGVQGVISYNEQFFGPGTRLTVL.

The V gene is TRBV19, the J gene TRBJ1-5; 10 positions agree with TRBD1. The CDR3 totals 15 residues. Germline trimming cut 6 bases from V and 6 bases from J; bases unmatched to any gene: 8. CDR1 and CDR2 (germline): LNHDA, SQIVND (reference sequence). The CDR3 nucleotides read TGTGCCAGTAGCCCGGGACAGGGGATTAGTCAGCCCCAGCATTTT. Translated, it gives CASSPGQGISQPQHF.

The chain recombines TRBV28 with TRBJ2-3; either TRBD1 or TRBD2 may fit D (5 bases each). Trimming removed 3 bases at V and 7 bases at J, with 20 bases between. This CDR3 comprises 16 residues. The germline CDR1 and CDR2 sequences are MDHEN and SYDVKM. CDR3 region: CASSFGTRSPLNTQYF. For the CDR3, the DNA is TGTGCCAGCAGTTTTGGGACCCGGTCCCCTCTCAATACGCAGTATTTT. Variable domain in full (rest from reference TRBV28 and TRBJ2-3): DVKVTQSSRYLVKRTGEKVFLECVQDMDHENMFWYRQDPGLGLRLIYFSYDVKMKEKGDIPEGYSVSREKKERFSLILESASTNQTSMYLCASSFGTRSPLNTQYFGPGTRLTVL.

CDR3 in amino acids: CASSVAPHGGYGYTF. The CDR3 region has the DNA TGTGCCAGCAGCGTAGCCCCCCACGGGGGCTATGGCTACACCTTC. The J gene is TRBJ1-2, the V gene TRBV9, with D maybe TRBD1 (5 bases). The CDR3 consists of 15 residues. Germline V lookup: CDR1 SGDLS, CDR2 YYNGEE. The V gene lost 0 bases and the J gene lost 4 bases, with 13 bases spanning the gap.

This chain connects TRBV5-1 to TRBJ2-1; possibly TRBD2 for D (5 bases). The germline V gene has CDR1 SGHRS and CDR2 YFSETQ. V dropped 1 base and J dropped 0 bases, with 8 bases sitting between them. CDR3 length: 15 amino acids. CDR3 coding DNA: TGCGCCAGCAGCTTGACTAGTAGCTCCTACAATGAGCAGTTCTTC. Amino acids: CASSLTSSSYNEQFF. The whole variable domain, remainder taken from reference TRBV5-1 and TRBJ2-1, is KAGVTQTPRYLIKTRGQQVTLSCSPISGHRSVSWYQQTPGQGLQFLFEYFSETQRNKGNFPGRFSGRQFSNSRSEMNVSTLELGDSALYLCASSLTSSSYNEQFFGPGTRLTVL.

The chain uses TRBV11-3 and TRBJ2-1; perhaps TRBD1 as D (6 bases). The ends were cut back, 0 bases at V and 7 bases at J, with 13 bases in the middle. This CDR3 region has 15 residues. Germline CDR1 and CDR2: SGHNT and YENEEA. Here the CDR3 DNA reads TGTGCCAGCAGCTTAGATGAGGGGGTGCAGAATGAGCAGTTCTTC. This encodes CASSLDEGVQNEQFF.

The rearrangement links TRBV4-1 to TRBJ2-7; 11 bases align to TRBD2. After removal of 5 bases from V and 0 bases from J, the junction contained 6 bases not matched to a gene. Germline assignment: CDR1 MGHRA and CDR2 YSYEKL. The CDR3 consists of 16 residues. CDR3 bases: TGCGCCAGCAGCTTAGCGGGGGGGGATAGCTCCTACGAGCAGTACTTC. Its translation is CASSLAGGDSSYEQYF.

The V gene is TRBV7-2, the J gene TRBJ2-1, with 9 positions matching TRBD2. CDR1 and CDR2 from the germline V gene are SGHTA and FQGNSA. This CDR3 is built from 16 residues. V was clipped by 7 bases and J by 3 bases; unmatched bases: 10. The chain's CDR3 is CASIPRGRGGYNEQFF. Written as DNA, the CDR3 is TGTGCCAGCATCCCCCGTGGGCGGGGGGGCTACAATGAGCAGTTCTTC. The full variable domain, completed using reference TRBV7-2 and TRBJ2-1, is GAGVSQSPSNKVTEKGKDVELRCDPISGHTALYWYRQSLGQGLEFLIYFQGNSAPDKSGLPSDRFSAERTGGSVSTLTIQRTQQEDSAVYLCASIPRGRGGYNEQFFGPGTRLTVL.

This rearrangement joins TRBV2 to TRBJ1-1, with 9 positions matching TRBD1. V was clipped by 11 bases and J by 5 bases; unmatched bases: 12. Germline CDR1 is SNHLY and CDR2 is FYNNEI. There are 14 residues in the CDR3. The CDR3 protein is CALTRTGAVTEAFF. CDR3 DNA sequence: TGTGCCCTCACTCGGACAGGGGCGGTAACTGAAGCTTTCTTT.

The chain joins TRBV2 to TRBJ2-1; TRBD2 matches 7 bases. Germline V gene lookup returns CDR1 SNHLY and CDR2 FYNNEI. This CDR3 has 14 residues. The V and J ends lost 7 bases and 4 bases, in that order; junction bases with no gene match: 7. The CDR3: CASKGTGGYNEQFF. The CDR3 coding sequence is TGTGCCAGCAAGGGGACGGGAGGTTACAATGAGCAGTTCTTC.

The V call is TRBV6-5, the J call TRBJ2-4; TRBD2 aligns across 7 bases. J gave up 0 bases and V 4 bases, and 6 bases lay outside the gene matches. Per the germline V gene, CDR1 is MNHEY and CDR2 is SVGAGI. CDR3 length equals 16 residues. The CDR3 DNA follows: TGTGCCAGCAGTTCCGCGGGGGTGAAAGCCAAAAACATTCAGTACTTC. This encodes CASSSAGVKAKNIQYF.